This TCR beta chain emerged from a study of cytomegalovirus exposure and HLA in healthy donors. Study-wide results and caveats: TCR beta chain V- and J-gene trimming was linked, in a later analysis, to a missense variant in DCLRE1C. Later analysis found that TCR beta chains associated with HLA were more clonally expanded than other, equally common chains. Within a later analysis, the majority of CMV-associated TCR beta chains appeared HLA-restricted. Within the data, a cluster of highly shared sequence variants was likely a sequencing artifact.

With regard to this clone: Its specificity is unknown.

The V gene lost 2 bases and the J gene lost 4 bases, with 12 bases spanning the gap. Per the germline V gene, CDR1 is MDHEN and CDR2 is SYDVKM. The CDR3 runs to 15 residues. The PCR contained 60 Vbeta and 13 Jbeta primers. Clones were read by immunoSEQ multiplex PCR, and TCRdb kept only the in-frame ones, dropping some. The table has about 140,000 clones, roughly four fifths seen once; the top ten hold 1.4%. Material: PBMCs. The chain has TRBV28 and TRBJ2-4; D may be TRBD1 (6 bases). The TCR originated in a man aged 25-45 years in good health and CMV-seropositive. DNA of the CDR3: TGTGCCAGCAGTTTACGGGACAACTTAAAAAACATTCAGTACTTC. Its protein is CASSLRDNLKNIQYF. Together with reference TRBV28 and TRBJ2-4, the CDR3 gives the full variable domain: DVKVTQSSRYLVKRTGEKVFLECVQDMDHENMFWYRQDPGLGLRLIYFSYDVKMKEKGDIPEGYSVSREKKERFSLILESASTNQTSMYLCASSLRDNLKNIQYFGAGTRLSVL.